These 10 T cell receptor beta chains originate from one sample sequenced in a study of Ad26.COV2.S vaccination and SARS-CoV-2 variants. Treatment specified: some 19 received Ad26.COV2.S at low or high dose, single or two shots; about 5 received placebo; per-sample allocation not given. Collection of samples fell on day 63 after the first vaccine or placebo injection. TCRdb's copy holds only in-frame clones and misses some; the assay was immunoSEQ multiplex PCR. The sample includes some 450,000 clones, about 92% of them seen just once. Sequenced here: peripheral blood, sampled in a trial of Ad26.COV2.S vaccine versus placebo. The receptors derive from a person between 18 and 65 years old who received the Ad26.COV2.S COVID-19 vaccine or a placebo.

The chain uses TRBV29-1 and TRBJ2-5, with D possibly being TRBD2 (6 bases). The CDR3 length is 13 residues. Per the germline V gene, CDR1 is SQVTM and CDR2 is ANQGSEA. Deletions cut 3 bases from V and 5 bases from J, with 13 bases between. DNA for the CDR3: TGCAGCGTTGATGGTGGGGCGGGGGAGACCCAGTACTTC. Translation gives CSVDGGAGETQYF.

The V and J genes are TRBV5-1 and TRBJ2-3, with D tentatively TRBD2 (6 bases). CDR3 length: 16 residues. The germline CDR1 and CDR2 sequences are SGHRS and YFSETQ. Trimming took off 2 bases at V and 2 bases at J, with 15 bases between the two ends. CDR3 loop: CASSFFLSGVTDTQYF. The CDR3 DNA reads as TGCGCCAGCAGCTTTTTTCTTAGCGGAGTCACAGATACGCAGTATTTT.

The chain employs TRBV19 and TRBJ2-7; TRBD1 matches 9 bases. Looked up from germline, CDR1 is LNHDA and CDR2 is SQIVND (reference sequence). The CDR3 spans 16 residues. V shed 3 bases, J shed 6 bases, and the junction held 12 bases outside the gene matches. CDR3 protein: CASSIIRGQGPTEQYF. The CDR3 bases are TGTGCCAGTAGTATTATCCGGGGACAGGGTCCCACCGAGCAGTACTTC.

A few counts support this clone. This chain links TRBV28 with TRBJ2-7; 15 positions agree with TRBD2. The ends lost 4 bases at V and 6 bases at J; junction bases unmatched: 7. From germline, CDR1 is MDHEN and CDR2 SYDVKM. The CDR3 is 16 residues long. This CDR3 is CASSSGLAGGPGEQYF. CDR3 nucleotides: TGTGCCAGCAGTTCTGGACTAGCGGGAGGGCCAGGCGAGCAGTACTTC. Complete variable domain (other parts from reference TRBV28 and TRBJ2-7): DVKVTQSSRYLVKRTGEKVFLECVQDMDHENMFWYRQDPGLGLRLIYFSYDVKMKEKGDIPEGYSVSREKKERFSLILESASTNQTSMYLCASSSGLAGGPGEQYFGPGTRLTVT.

The chain carries TRBV29-1 and TRBJ2-3, with 9 positions matching TRBD1. V lost 6 bases to trimming and J lost 2 bases; unmatched junction nucleotides: 9. The CDR3 is 15 amino acids. Per germline, CDR1 SQVTM and CDR2 ANQGSEA. The CDR3 sequence is CSVAPQGANTDTQYF. In nucleotides, the CDR3 is TGCAGCGTGGCTCCACAGGGGGCGAACACAGATACGCAGTATTTT.

This clone came up a few times. The genes are TRBV13 and TRBJ2-1; 15 bases align to TRBD2. V was clipped by 2 bases and J by 1 base; unmatched bases: 9. The CDR3 sequence is 20 residues long. Germline-derived CDR1 and CDR2 are PRHDT and FYEKMQ (reference sequence). CDR3 sequence (DNA): TGTGCCAGCAGCTTATATGGAAGGACTAGCGGGAGGGCGTCCTACAATGAGCAGTTCTTC. Translating gives CASSLYGRTSGRASYNEQFF.

V and J are TRBV5-1 and TRBJ1-6; D not resolved. This CDR3 contains 14 residues. Trimming cost V 7 bases and J 7 bases, with 15 bases left between them. From germline, CDR1 is SGHRS and CDR2 YFSETQ. The CDR3 here is CASSPVGPNSPLHF. CDR3 bases: TGCGCCAGCTCCCCTGTAGGACCAAATTCACCCCTCCACTTT.

J is TRBJ2-7 and V is TRBV5-4; D uncertain. The CDR3 is 12 residues long. V lost 0 bases to trimming and J lost 5 bases, with 6 bases between them. Germline CDR1 SGHNT, CDR2 YYREEE (reference sequence). The CDR3 reads CASSLAADEQYF. Here the CDR3 DNA reads TGTGCCAGCAGCTTGGCGGCCGACGAGCAGTACTTC.

The chain employs TRBV7-3 and TRBJ2-3; 8 bases agree with TRBD2. This CDR3 is 15 amino acids long. After removal of 2 bases from V and 3 bases from J, the junction contained 4 bases not matched to a gene. In germline, CDR1 is SGHTA, CDR2 FQGTGA. The CDR3 loop reads CASSLSGGRTDTQYF. The CDR3 coding sequence is TGTGCCAGCAGCTTATCGGGCGGGAGGACAGATACGCAGTATTTT.

This rearrangement joins TRBV29-1 to TRBJ2-7, with D perhaps given as TRBD1 or TRBD2 (5 bases each). The V end was cut by 4 bases, the J end by 4 bases, with 14 bases between. This CDR3 comprises 13 residues. Looked up from germline, CDR1 is SQVTM and CDR2 is ANQGSEA. CDR3 residues: CSVVLAGRYEQYF. The CDR3 nucleotides read TGCAGCGTTGTGCTAGCAGGGAGATACGAGCAGTACTTC.